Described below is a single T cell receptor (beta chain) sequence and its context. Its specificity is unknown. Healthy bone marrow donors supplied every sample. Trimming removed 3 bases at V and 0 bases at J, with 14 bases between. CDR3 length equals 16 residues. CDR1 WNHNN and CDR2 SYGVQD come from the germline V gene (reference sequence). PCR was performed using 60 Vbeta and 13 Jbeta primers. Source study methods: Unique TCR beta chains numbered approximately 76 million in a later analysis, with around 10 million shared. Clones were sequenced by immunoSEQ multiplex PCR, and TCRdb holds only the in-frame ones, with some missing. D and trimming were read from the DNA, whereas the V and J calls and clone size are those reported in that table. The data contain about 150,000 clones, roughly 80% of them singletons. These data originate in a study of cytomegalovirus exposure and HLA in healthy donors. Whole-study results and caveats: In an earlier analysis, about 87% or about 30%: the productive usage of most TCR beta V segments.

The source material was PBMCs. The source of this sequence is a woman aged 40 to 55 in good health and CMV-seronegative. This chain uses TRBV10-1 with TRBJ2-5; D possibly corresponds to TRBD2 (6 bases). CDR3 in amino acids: CASSEIRSGNQETQYF. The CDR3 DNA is TGCGCCAGCAGTGAAATTCGTAGCGGAAACCAAGAGACCCAGTACTTC.